Shown below are 23 T cell receptor beta chains from a single sample sequenced in a study of CD8 T cells in Susac syndrome (dated by TCRdb to between 2018 and 2020). Library generation was performed with the immunoSEQ multiplex PCR assay. RNA was extracted using the RNeasy kit, and about 0.45 to 1 ug of the RNA was reverse transcribed with random hexamers. TCRdb ran its own pipeline on the public reads, namely fastp trimming at Q25 and MiXCR clone calling, and kept in-frame beta chains. Each record represents a unique CDR3 protein, reported with the most common genes and DNA among its rows. Across this sample there are approximately 180,000 distinct CDR3 sequences, with 90% to 96% seen only once. Jointly, the top ten make up 0.093% of the sample. The source material was CD4+ T cells from PBMCs. These TCRs come from a human donor with multiple sclerosis.

The CDR3: CASSFRTSGGFTDTQYF. The CDR3 nucleotides read TGCGCCAGCAGCTTCCGGACTAGCGGGGGGTTCACAGATACGCAGTATTTT. The V and J genes are TRBV5-1 and TRBJ2-3; 14 bases agree with TRBD2. CDR1 and CDR2 from the germline V gene are SGHRS and YFSETQ. This CDR3 has 17 amino acids. V gave up 2 bases and J gave up 2 bases; unmatched junction bases: 4. The whole variable domain, filled in from reference TRBV5-1 and TRBJ2-3, reads KAGVTQTPRYLIKTRGQQVTLSCSPISGHRSVSWYQQTPGQGLQFLFEYFSETQRNKGNFPGRFSGRQFSNSRSEMNVSTLELGDSALYLCASSFRTSGGFTDTQYFGPGTRLTVL.

The chain couples TRBV19 to TRBJ2-7; 7 nucleotides agree with TRBD1. The CDR3 consists of 19 residues. V lost 1 base to trimming and J lost 2 bases; unmatched junction nucleotides: 17. The V gene's germline CDR1 is LNHDA and CDR2 SQIVND (reference sequence). The CDR3 coding sequence is TGTGCCAGTAGTATAGGACCGGGACAGTCGTTGGGGAAAACCTACGAGCAGTACTTC. Amino acid sequence: CASSIGPGQSLGKTYEQYF.

This clonotype was seen a single time. J is TRBJ2-5 and V is TRBV5-1, with D maybe TRBD2 (6 bases). V lost 3 bases and J lost 4, with 16 bases in between. Germline V gene sequence: CDR1 SGHRS, CDR2 YFSETQ. The length of the CDR3 is 15 residues. The CDR3 reads CASSSHPGEGETQYF. CDR3 sequence (DNA): TGCGCCAGCAGCTCGCATCCGGGGGAAGGAGAGACCCAGTACTTC.

The V call is TRBV10-3, the J call TRBJ2-2, with 7 bases fitting TRBD1. The CDR3 loop spans 16 amino acids. Germline values: CDR1 ENHRY, CDR2 SYGVKD. V lost 7 bases to trimming and J lost 0 bases; unmatched junction nucleotides: 8. CDR3 sequence reads: CAIKQLGQTNTGELFF. As DNA, the CDR3 is TGTGCCATCAAACAGTTGGGACAGACGAACACCGGGGAGCTGTTTTTT.

CDR3 sequence reads: CAWTNGRTDTQYF. The CDR3 region has the DNA TGTGCCTGGACCAACGGGAGGACAGATACGCAGTATTTT. The genes are TRBV30 and TRBJ2-3; 7 nucleotides match TRBD2. This CDR3 comprises 13 residues. Germline V gene data show CDR1 as GTSNPN and CDR2 as SVGIG (reference sequence). After removal of 4 bases from V and 3 bases from J, the junction contained 4 bases not matched to a gene. Looking up the rest from reference TRBV30 and TRBJ2-3 gives the full variable domain: SQTIHQWPATLVQPVGSPLSLECTVEGTSNPNLYWYRQAAGRGLQLLFYSVGIGQISSEVPQNLSASRPQDRQFILSSKKLLLSDSGFYLCAWTNGRTDTQYFGPGTRLTVL.

This clonotype was seen only once. The chain is built from TRBV20-1 and TRBJ2-7; weak D call: TRBD1 (7 bases). Germline loops: CDR1 DFQATT, CDR2 SNEGSKA (reference sequence). This CDR3 region has 13 residues. V was cut by 3 bases and J by 3 bases, with 12 bases left in between. The CDR3 DNA is TGCAGTGCTAGCGGGCAGGGGGGCTACGAGCAGTACTTC. Amino acid sequence: CSASGQGGYEQYF.

The CDR3 reads CSVKRGPTSEQYF. The CDR3, as DNA: TGCAGCGTTAAACGGGGGCCCACATCCGAGCAGTACTTC. The gene calls are TRBV29-1 and TRBJ2-7; D possibly matches TRBD1 or TRBD2 (6 bases each). In germline, CDR1 is SQVTM, CDR2 ANQGSEA. The V end lost 5 bases, the J end lost 6 bases, and 17 bases lay between the germline ends. The CDR3 sequence is 13 residues long.

The genes are TRBV2 and TRBJ2-2, with 12 bases aligning to TRBD2. Germline-derived CDR1 and CDR2 are SNHLY and FYNNEI. The CDR3 consists of 16 residues. Germline trimming cut 6 bases from V and 7 bases from J; bases unmatched to any gene: 9. The DNA for the CDR3 is TGTGCCAGCAGCTCACTAGCGGGGGGTTCTGGCGGGGAGCTGTTTTTT. This sequence encodes CASSSLAGGSGGELFF.

The gene calls are TRBV3-1 and TRBJ1-2; unclear D gene. The CDR3 is 14 amino acids. V lost 3 bases, J lost 0 bases, and 8 bases lay in between. Germline V gives CDR1 LGHDT, CDR2 YNNKEL (reference sequence). CDR3 sequence reads: CASSQGTSNYGYTF. Written as DNA, the CDR3 is TGTGCCAGCAGCCAGGGCACTTCTAACTATGGCTACACCTTC.

This chain joins TRBV7-9 and TRBJ2-7, with 9 bases identical to TRBD1. In germline, CDR1 is SEHNR, CDR2 FQNEAQ (reference sequence). This CDR3 has 15 residues. Unmatched junction bases numbered 3, after V lost 0 bases and J lost 3 bases. The CDR3 region has the DNA TGTGCCAGCAGCTTAGCCGGGACAGGGCACTACGAGCAGTACTTC. This gives the protein CASSLAGTGHYEQYF.

This chain connects TRBV4-1 to TRBJ2-3; D unclear. Per germline, CDR1 MGHRA and CDR2 YSYEKL. CDR3 size: 14 residues. V dropped 0 bases and J dropped 4 bases, with 8 bases sitting between them. Here the CDR3 DNA reads TGCGCCAGCAGCCAAGATAGGTTAGCAGATACGCAGTATTTT. Its translation is CASSQDRLADTQYF.

J is TRBJ2-1 and V is TRBV5-6; maybe TRBD2 (6 bases). The CDR3 sequence is 14 residues long. In germline, CDR1 is SGHDT, CDR2 YYEEEE. The V end lost 4 bases, the J end lost 3 bases, and 11 bases lay between the germline ends. CDR3 coding DNA: TGTGCCAGCAGCCCTAGACTAGACTACAATGAGCAGTTCTTC. It yields the protein CASSPRLDYNEQFF.

The rearrangement uses TRBV30 and TRBJ2-1; possibly TRBD1 for D (6 bases). V lost 5 bases and J 5 bases, leaving 10 bases between the germline ends. This CDR3 is built from 12 residues. Germline lookup yields CDR1 GTSNPN and CDR2 SVGIG (reference sequence). CDR3 DNA sequence: TGTGCCTGGGGCGGACAGAACAATGAGCAGTTCTTC. Translated, it gives CAWGGQNNEQFF.

The rearrangement links TRBV15 to TRBJ2-6; the D gene is possibly TRBD2 (5 bases). Germline V lookup: CDR1 LNHNV, CDR2 YYDKDF (reference sequence). V lost 3 bases to trimming and J lost 4 bases, with 13 bases between them. This CDR3 is built from 16 residues. This CDR3 is CATSSRISGGANVLTF. For the CDR3, the DNA is TGTGCCACCAGCAGCAGGATATCGGGAGGGGCCAACGTCCTGACTTTC.

As DNA, the CDR3 is TGTGCCAGCAGTGCACCAGCGCATGAGCAGTTCTTC. This gives the protein CASSAPAHEQFF. The chain joins TRBV6-9 to TRBJ2-1; D unclear. CDR3 size: 12 residues. The germline CDR1 and CDR2 sequences are MNHGY and SVAAGI. Trimming left V 5 bases short and J 8 bases short, with 10 bases between.

The V gene is TRBV9, the J gene TRBJ1-2; D not resolved. The V gene lost 0 bases and the J gene lost 2 bases, with 8 bases spanning the gap. The CDR3 extends over 14 amino acids. Germline CDR1 and CDR2: SGDLS and YYNGEE. This CDR3 is CASSVGGANYGYTF. The CDR3 bases are TGTGCCAGCAGCGTAGGGGGAGCAAACTATGGCTACACCTTC.

The chain couples TRBV7-2 to TRBJ1-2; tentatively, D is TRBD1 (6 bases). Trimming removed 5 bases at V and 2 bases at J, with 15 bases between. This CDR3 contains 15 residues. Germline V lookup: CDR1 SGHTA, CDR2 FQGNSA. CDR3 nucleotides: TGTGCCAGCAGCCTGAAGAGCCAGGGGAACTATGGCTACACCTTC. Protein sequence: CASSLKSQGNYGYTF.

This chain uses TRBV29-1 with TRBJ2-5; D unclear. Per germline, CDR1 SQVTM and CDR2 ANQGSEA. The CDR3 runs 12 residues. Trimming removed 7 bases at V and 4 bases at J, with 13 bases between. CDR3 nucleotide sequence: TGCAGCGCCACGAGTAGGTCAGAGACCCAGTACTTC. It yields the protein CSATSRSETQYF.

A single count supports this clonotype. The chain couples TRBV5-1 to TRBJ2-7, with D tentatively TRBD1 (6 bases). The CDR3 sequence is 14 residues long. Germline CDR1 reads SGHRS; CDR2 reads YFSETQ. V lost 4 bases and J lost 0, with 11 bases in between. The DNA for the CDR3 is TGCGCCAGCAGCGACCCACAGGGCTCCTACGAGCAGTACTTC. Translation gives CASSDPQGSYEQYF.

This chain uses TRBV27 with TRBJ1-1; the D gene is possibly TRBD1 (5 bases). This CDR3 has 15 amino acids. Trimming removed 3 bases from V and 4 bases from J, with 15 bases in between. The germline gives CDR1 MNHEY, CDR2 SMNVEV (reference sequence). CDR3 in amino acids: CASSLLPRGLTEAFF. The CDR3 bases are TGTGCCAGCAGTTTGCTCCCAAGGGGCCTCACTGAAGCTTTCTTT.

The chain uses TRBV12-3 or TRBV12-4 and TRBJ2-6; D is undetermined. Trimming cost V 7 bases and J 2 bases, with 9 bases left between them. This CDR3 region has 14 residues. The CDR3 bases are TGTGCCAGCAAGTTCCAGGCTGGGGCCAACGTCCTGACTTTC. This sequence encodes CASKFQAGANVLTF.

The genes are TRBV7-8 and TRBJ1-4; 7 nucleotides agree with TRBD1. Germline V gene sequence: CDR1 SGHVS, CDR2 FQNEAQ. This CDR3 is 15 amino acids long. The J segment lost 3 bases and the V segment lost 2 bases, leaving 3 bases of the junction unmatched. The CDR3: CASSLRQGANEKLFF. The CDR3 nucleotides are TGTGCCAGCAGCTTACGACAGGGTGCTAATGAAAAACTGTTTTTT.

Worth noting for this clonotype: An end of the junction does not agree with germline; a read error may underlie this. The chain couples TRBV18 to TRBJ2-2; D is tentatively TRBD1 or TRBD2 (6 bases each). CDR1 and CDR2 from the germline V gene are KGHSH and LQKENI. This CDR3 spans 17 amino acids. CDR3 DNA sequence: TGTGCCAGCTCACCATCGGGGGCGGAACTGACCCCAACGCACGGGAATTTT. Encoded protein: CASSPSGAELTPTHGNF.